One sample yielded the 9 T cell receptor beta chains listed below, sequenced in a study of PD-1 blockade in mismatch repair-deficient tumors. Measured with immunoSEQ multiplex PCR; TCRdb has only the in-frame clones, and not every one. Among roughly 120,000 clones listed, 88% were seen once. Sample: peripheral blood, taken approximately 71 weeks after starting pembrolizumab. All receptors derive from an adult with mismatch repair-deficient cancer.

The V and J genes are TRBV28 and TRBJ1-2, with D uncertain. Germline lookup yields CDR1 MDHEN and CDR2 SYDVKM. With 3 bases removed from V and 4 bases from J, the gap between germline ends came to 21 bases. There are 17 residues in the CDR3. The CDR3 here is CASSLSAHSTVGYGYTF. CDR3 nucleotides: TGTGCCAGCAGTTTGTCGGCGCACAGTACAGTCGGCTATGGCTACACCTTC.

The V gene is TRBV6-5, the J gene TRBJ1-3; 10 nucleotides align to TRBD1. The V gene end was trimmed by 6 bases and the J gene end by 2 bases; junction bases not matched to a gene: 1. Germline CDR1 MNHEY, CDR2 SVGAGI. This CDR3 spans 14 amino acids. CDR3 sequence: CASRGQGAGNTIYF. The CDR3 DNA reads as TGTGCCAGCAGAGGACAGGGGGCTGGAAACACCATATATTTT.

The rearrangement links TRBV19 to TRBJ2-3; TRBD2 agrees at 10 bases. Germline values: CDR1 LNHDA, CDR2 SQIVND (reference sequence). The CDR3 loop spans 16 amino acids. Trimming at V came to 5 bases and at J to 4 bases, leaving 9 bases not matched to a gene. The CDR3 protein is CASSVSSGRLADTQYF. CDR3 nucleotides: TGTGCCAGTAGTGTAAGTAGCGGGAGGCTGGCAGATACGCAGTATTTT.

This rearrangement joins TRBV6-1 to TRBJ1-2, with TRBD1 as a possible D gene (6 bases). Germline assignment: CDR1 MNHNS and CDR2 SASEGT. V was trimmed by 2 bases and J by 4 bases, leaving 14 bases between them. This CDR3 has 15 amino acids. CDR3 in amino acids: CASSEPTGTFYGYTF. In DNA, the CDR3 is TGTGCCAGCAGTGAACCCACCGGGACATTCTATGGCTACACCTTC.

CDR3 sequence reads: CASSFRQYTDTQYF. The CDR3 coding sequence is TGCGCCAGCAGCTTTCGGCAGTACACAGATACGCAGTATTTT. This sequence joins TRBV5-1 and TRBJ2-3; no clear D. CDR1 is SGHRS and CDR2 is YFSETQ in the germline V gene. The length of the CDR3 is 14 residues. The germline V and J ends were trimmed by 2 bases and 2 bases, with 9 bases remaining between them. Full variable domain (missing parts from reference TRBV5-1 and TRBJ2-3): KAGVTQTPRYLIKTRGQQVTLSCSPISGHRSVSWYQQTPGQGLQFLFEYFSETQRNKGNFPGRFSGRQFSNSRSEMNVSTLELGDSALYLCASSFRQYTDTQYFGPGTRLTVL.

The genes are TRBV7-2 and TRBJ2-1; D is unresolved. Germline CDR1 SGHTA, CDR2 FQGNSA. V was shortened by 1 base and J by 7 bases, with 2 bases between the two germline ends. The length of the CDR3 is 11 residues. The CDR3 loop reads CASSLVNEQFF. The CDR3 coding sequence is TGTGCCAGCAGCTTAGTGAATGAGCAGTTCTTC.

This chain joins TRBV12-2 and TRBJ1-5; the table calls TRBD1, which could not be checked here. TRBV12-2 is listed as a pseudogene. The CDR3 has 19 residues. The CDR3 reads CASRPKSRTRGGMDQPQHF. In nucleotides, the CDR3 is TGTGCAAGTCGCCCAAAGTCTCGGACAAGAGGGGGTATGGATCAGCCCCAGCATTTT.

The rearrangement uses TRBV10-3 and TRBJ2-2; TRBD1 aligns across 7 bases. Germline loops: CDR1 ENHRY, CDR2 SYGVKD. The CDR3 extends over 16 amino acids. V gave up 4 bases and J gave up 1 base; unmatched junction bases: 6. CDR3 loop: CAISGERTGNTGELFF. The CDR3 DNA reads TGTGCCATCAGTGGGGAGAGGACAGGGAACACCGGGGAGCTGTTTTTT.

This chain links TRBV28 with TRBJ2-7, with D perhaps TRBD2 (5 bases). CDR3 length: 13 residues. V was shortened by 3 bases and J by 3 bases, with 9 bases between the two germline ends. The germline V gene encodes CDR1 MDHEN and CDR2 SYDVKM. The CDR3 coding sequence is TGTGCCAGCAGTTTGGGGAGAGACTACGAGCAGTACTTC. This gives the protein CASSLGRDYEQYF.